This T cell receptor beta chain appears in the sequencing data of a study of blood T cell repertoires in COVID-19 (TCRdb year 2020). Background for the entire study: The collaborator samples originated in the United States, Italy and Spain and spanned the acute and convalescent phases of COVID-19. The repertoires were made available in a free public database intended to serve as a resource for research on the immune response to SARS-CoV-2. Where available, HLA class I and class II types were obtained from metadata supplied by the sample provider rather than from assay-based typing. The sample metadata nearly always contained a de-identified subject ID, COVID-19 status, age in years and sex. The prospective study material was composed of cDNA or gDNA derived from T cells, B-cell-depleted T cells, or PBMCs. The samples were drawn from the first 160 participants of the ongoing ImmuneRACE study and from 950 to 1,500 subjects provided by 6 global collaborators. Subjects who had been exposed to COVID-19, were actively infected with it, or had recovered from it provided the deeply sampled blood TCRbeta repertoires that made up the dataset.

TCRbeta CDR3 regions were amplified from genomic DNA by means of the immunoSEQ Assay, a bias-controlled multiplex PCR. In the paper's pipeline: Nucleated cell counts per sample were estimated from amplification of reference gene primers within the assay. Sequence reads were collapsed and filtered to measure the absolute abundance of every unique TCRbeta CDR3 rearrangement. Productive Simpson clonality was computed per sample as the square root of Simpson's diversity index over productive rearrangements. TCRdb's version of the immuneACCESS table is confined to in-frame rearrangements and falls short of the full clone set. An unresolved V gene accounts for under half of the shortfall where checked; the remainder is of unknown origin. V, J and clone size are those of that table, while D and trimming were read from the DNA. Counted in this sample were 90,000 to 130,000 clones; 82% of them appeared once. The top ten clonotypes cover less than 8% of the sample.

General findings and caveats noted by the study authors: The quantity of clinical and demographic metadata differed by source and by participant and was supplied without curation.

For this clone: The specificity of this receptor is unknown. The sample holds no much larger clone one base away, and base qualities are not on file.

The collaborating institutions used their own protocols to collect whole blood in K2EDTA tubes. For TCRbeta analysis, collaborator samples were shipped as frozen whole blood, as isolated PBMCs, or as DNA extracted from either sample type. V loses 4 bases at its end and J loses 6 bases; junction bases beyond the gene matches: 8. The CDR3 has 16 amino acids, counting the end cysteine and phenylalanine. Only the CDR3 DNA is retained, 48 bases long and in frame from the first base. CDR1 and CDR2 (MNHEY, SVGEGT) derive from the germline V gene. This chain is built from TRBV6-2 or TRBV6-3 and TRBJ2-1; 11 bases in the middle match TRBD1. The TCR was taken from a man between 65 and 80 years old with acute or convalescent COVID-19. Material for sequencing was peripheral blood. The nucleotides are TGTGCCAGCAGTTTGCCCGGACAGGGGGCCGGCAATGAGCAGTTCTTC. This gives the protein CASSLPGQGAGNEQFF.